Below are 15 T cell receptor beta chains sequenced from a single sample in a study of early stage breast cancer tumors. The table came from immunoSEQ multiplex PCR; TCRdb's copy has only in-frame clones and leaves some out. This sample has tens of thousands of clones, with approximately 90% found just once. The specimen sequenced was blood. Source of these receptors: a person aged 70 to 85 with breast cancer.

This clone was seen just once. The chain joins TRBV4-3 to TRBJ2-2; 10 nucleotides agree with TRBD2. CDR1 is LGHNA, CDR2 YSLEER, per germline. This CDR3 is built from 16 residues. V lost 6 bases and J lost 4; bases outside the gene matches: 8. The CDR3 loop is CASSSTSGRGTGELFF. CDR3 DNA: TGCGCCAGCAGTAGTACAAGCGGGAGGGGCACCGGGGAGCTGTTTTTT.

This rearrangement joins TRBV28 to TRBJ1-1; 7 positions agree with TRBD1. Trimming at V came to 6 bases and at J to 11 bases, leaving 15 bases not matched to a gene. Germline lookup yields CDR1 MDHEN and CDR2 SYDVKM. This CDR3 is 14 amino acids long. The CDR3 region has the DNA TGTGCCAGCAGGACTCACAGGGGCGCCTCGGGGGCTTTCTTT. Its translation: CASRTHRGASGAFF.

V gene TRBV5-1 combines with J gene TRBJ2-7; TRBD2 aligns across 8 bases. This CDR3 has 14 amino acids. With V trimmed by 2 bases and J by 5 bases, 6 bases remained unmatched. Germline values: CDR1 SGHRS, CDR2 YFSETQ. For the CDR3, the DNA is TGCGCCAGCAGCTTCGGACTAGCTACCCACGAGCAGTACTTC. It yields the protein CASSFGLATHEQYF.

This chain connects TRBV19 to TRBJ1-1; D is undetermined. The germline V gene encodes CDR1 LNHDA and CDR2 SQIVND (reference sequence). The CDR3 has 13 residues. V was shortened by 5 bases and J by 4 bases, with 11 bases between the two germline ends. CDR3 residues: CASSQRRSTEAFF. The CDR3 DNA is TGTGCCAGTAGTCAGCGTCGTTCCACTGAAGCTTTCTTT.

The CDR3 loop is CASSLAPAGGPQGEQYF. CDR3 DNA sequence: TGTGCCAGCAGCTTAGCGCCAGCGGGAGGGCCCCAGGGCGAGCAGTACTTC. V gene TRBV7-9 combines with J gene TRBJ2-7; 10 bases agree with TRBD2. This CDR3 spans 17 amino acids. After removal of 0 bases from V and 6 bases from J, the junction contained 11 bases not matched to a gene. Germline V gene sequence: CDR1 SEHNR, CDR2 FQNEAQ (reference sequence).

The chain is built from TRBV9 and TRBJ1-5; a possible D gene is TRBD1 (6 bases). This CDR3 region has 15 residues. V lost 0 bases to trimming and J lost 6 bases, with 13 bases between them. Germline CDR1 is SGDLS and CDR2 is YYNGEE. CDR3: CASSVESGVGQPQHF. The CDR3 coding sequence is TGTGCCAGCAGCGTAGAATCAGGGGTCGGTCAGCCCCAGCATTTT.

The V call is TRBV30, the J call TRBJ2-5; 7 nucleotides match TRBD2. Germline CDR1 GTSNPN, CDR2 SVGIG (reference sequence). The CDR3 sequence is 12 residues long. V was clipped by 0 bases and J by 7 bases; unmatched bases: 2. CDR3 bases: TGTGCCTGGAGTGTTGGGAGGGCGACCCAGTACTTC. As protein: CAWSVGRATQYF.

The chain uses TRBV30 and TRBJ2-7, with a weak D call TRBD2 (5 bases). Germline loops: CDR1 GTSNPN, CDR2 SVGIG (reference sequence). Trimming removed 2 bases at V and 3 bases at J, with 8 bases between. This CDR3 spans 12 amino acids. Here the CDR3 DNA reads TGTGCCTGGAGTAGGACTCACTACGAGCAGTACTTC. Translated, it gives CAWSRTHYEQYF. Full variable domain (remainder filled in from reference TRBV30 and TRBJ2-7): SQTIHQWPATLVQPVGSPLSLECTVEGTSNPNLYWYRQAAGRGLQLLFYSVGIGQISSEVPQNLSASRPQDRQFILSSKKLLLSDSGFYLCAWSRTHYEQYFGPGTRLTVT.

The V and J genes are TRBV6-1 and TRBJ1-2, with a possible D match to TRBD1 (6 bases). The germline V gene has CDR1 MNHNS and CDR2 SASEGT. Trimming removed 2 bases from V and 5 bases from J, with 6 bases in between. CDR3 length: 12 amino acids. The CDR3 protein is CASSETGYGYTF. DNA for the CDR3: TGTGCCAGCAGTGAAACAGGGTATGGCTACACCTTC.

This clone was counted a single time. The chain is built from TRBV27 and TRBJ1-1, with a weak D call TRBD1 (6 bases). CDR3 length: 15 amino acids. Germline CDR1 MNHEY, CDR2 SMNVEV (reference sequence). The V and J ends lost 1 base and 4 bases respectively, with 13 bases between them. The CDR3 sequence is CASSLWGGQSTEAFF. The DNA of the CDR3 is TGTGCCAGCAGTTTATGGGGGGGGCAAAGCACTGAAGCTTTCTTT.

This chain connects TRBV2 to TRBJ1-5, with 10 bases fitting TRBD1. The CDR3 extends over 14 amino acids. CDR1 is SNHLY and CDR2 is FYNNEI in the germline V gene. V lost 3 bases and J lost 6; bases outside the gene matches: 2. The CDR3 sequence: CASSDGTGVQPQHF. The CDR3 coding sequence is TGTGCCAGCAGTGATGGGACAGGGGTTCAGCCCCAGCATTTT. Full variable domain (remainder filled in from reference TRBV2 and TRBJ1-5): EPEVTQTPSHQVTQMGQEVILRCVPISNHLYFYWYRQILGQKVEFLVSFYNNEISEKSEIFDDQFSVERPDGSNFTLKIRSTKLEDSAMYFCASSDGTGVQPQHFGDGTRLSIL.

The rearrangement links TRBV19 to TRBJ2-5, with 7 bases aligning to TRBD1. The germline V gene has CDR1 LNHDA and CDR2 SQIVND (reference sequence). After removal of 2 bases from V and 5 bases from J, the junction contained 8 bases not matched to a gene. CDR3 length: 15 amino acids. The CDR3 DNA sequence: TGTGCCAGTAGTATATCCGACAGGGAAGGGGAGACCCAGTACTTC. Residues: CASSISDREGETQYF.

The V and J genes are TRBV10-3 and TRBJ2-7; 11 bases fit TRBD2. Germline loops: CDR1 ENHRY, CDR2 SYGVKD. The CDR3 has 15 amino acids. V lost 2 bases to trimming and J lost 4 bases; unmatched junction nucleotides: 4. Written as DNA, the CDR3 is TGTGCCATCAGTGAGACTAGCGGGAGACCTTACGAGCAGTACTTC. Its translation is CAISETSGRPYEQYF.

The chain recombines TRBV7-2 with TRBJ2-7; D uncertain. Looked up from germline, CDR1 is SGHTA and CDR2 is FQGNSA. The CDR3 extends over 13 amino acids. V was pared by 0 bases and J by 7 bases, with 10 bases between. CDR3 residues: CASSLAGRREQYF. The CDR3 nucleotides are TGTGCCAGCAGCTTAGCGGGCAGGCGAGAGCAGTACTTC. The full variable domain, its missing parts supplied by reference TRBV7-2 and TRBJ2-7, is GAGVSQSPSNKVTEKGKDVELRCDPISGHTALYWYRQSLGQGLEFLIYFQGNSAPDKSGLPSDRFSAERTGGSVSTLTIQRTQQEDSAVYLCASSLAGRREQYFGPGTRLTVT.

This sequence joins TRBV5-1 and TRBJ2-5, with TRBD2 as a possible D gene (5 bases). The CDR3 has 13 residues. Per the germline V gene, CDR1 is SGHRS and CDR2 is YFSETQ. V dropped 0 bases and J dropped 2 bases, with 5 bases sitting between them. The CDR3 is CASSLGGQETQYF. CDR3 DNA sequence: TGCGCCAGCAGCTTGGGAGGGCAAGAGACCCAGTACTTC.